What follows describes a single T cell receptor beta chain. The antigen it binds to is not known. Base qualities are not recorded, but no much larger clone differs from it by a single base. In total, about 650 healthy bone marrow donors made up the cohort. At the time of sampling, all cohort members were nominally healthy, though unrecorded immune exposures were likely present. The donor tested CMV seronegative and was one of the 352 seronegative cohort members. A peripheral blood sample was provided by each donor, and peripheral blood mononuclear cells were used for TCR beta sequencing. Genomic DNA was extracted from the blood cell samples with the Qiagen DNeasy Blood Extraction Kit. Trimming at the junction amounts to 10 bases on V and 7 bases on J, and the germline ends lie 14 bases apart. In the germline V gene, CDR1 corresponds to ENHRY and CDR2 to SYGVKD. The CDR3 sequence holds 13 residues, the cysteine and phenylalanine included. Only the CDR3 DNA stays, 39 bases, in frame from base 1.

These data belong to a study of cytomegalovirus exposure and HLA in healthy donors (dated 2017 in TCRdb). Broadly, across the study: An earlier analysis of some 600 of the donors reported roughly 300 Gb of sequence data and around 110 million unique TCR beta sequences obtained from approximately 180 million T cells. An early release that covered about 600 HLA-typed donors contained approximately 300 gigabases of sequencing data and about 93 million unique TCR sequences. Among the approximately 420 genotyped donors, about 85% belonged to the genetic ancestry cluster associated with self-reported Caucasian donors. The aim of the study was to test whether cataloging public T cell receptors could identify signatures of past pathogen exposure. Using immunosequencing, the study profiled T cell repertoires from roughly 650 subjects and related those repertoires to cytomegalovirus serostatus. Besides the first cohort of roughly 700 subjects, a separate validation cohort made up of 95 to 150 different subjects was used. To predict cytomegalovirus infection status, the study brought together high-throughput TCR immunosequencing, statistical association of individual TCRs with disease status, and machine learning. A later analysis re-examined previously published TCR beta repertoires from 500 to 700 donors and added high-resolution HLA genotyping to investigate patterns of TCR occurrence. Rather than using new phenotypic data, the later analysis identified candidate immune exposures from TCR beta sequences and from how often those sequences occurred across donors. An earlier analysis of some 500 of the donors applied high-throughput TCR beta sequencing to assess whether each TCR beta V gene segment acted as functional or pseudogenic. Alongside the repertoire data, information on donor age, sex, ethnicity and CMV serostatus was compiled. A later genetic analysis used genome-wide SNP genotypes for about 65% of the 666 donors, treating that subset as a discovery cohort. All discovery cohort repertoires had been generated on a single sequencing platform. HLA typing covered class I and class II loci at four-digit resolution. The number of donors typed differed by locus, with 629-630 for A, B, C, DRB1 and DQB1, around 500 for DQA1, nearly 610 for DPA1, and over 400 for DPB1. Roughly 5 DR-DQ haplotypes were treated as single units for association and clustering because of strong linkage in the cohort. Among a few hundred genotyped donors of the cohort, an average of about 240,000 unique TCR beta nucleotide sequences were sequenced per donor, around 20% of them non-productive. What the study reported, not specific to this receptor: Because counts were too low, seventeen rarely observed V segments, including chromosome 9 orphons, were excluded from the earlier analysis of a few hundred of the donors. Some IMGT-functional V segments, including TRBV6-2 and TRBV6-3, could not be told apart with the 87-base-pair reads, so those segments were excluded. Broadly in line with IMGT annotations, most TCR beta V segments showed up in productive rearrangements about 87% or about 30% of the time in an earlier analysis of 587 of the donors. Three of the identified cytomegalovirus-associated TCR beta chains were confirmed in vitro to be specific for cytomegalovirus antigens. At a false discovery rate of 0.05, a later analysis linked approximately 18,000 TCR beta sequences to specific HLA alleles. The only immune exposure information available for the cohort was CMV serostatus. When HLA alleles, especially DR and DQ, strongly co-occurred, attributing TCR associations to individual alleles was difficult. A later analysis found that HLA-associated TCR beta chains were more clonally expanded and had lower generation probabilities than equally common non-associated chains. Presence/absence analyses assumed roughly uniform sequencing depth across donors, an assumption that may not hold. The cohort was sequenced for TCR beta chains only, and without alpha or paired-chain data the features that could be detected were limited. According to a later genetic analysis, donors in an Asian-associated ancestry cluster had fewer N-insertions in productive TCRs than the approximately 610-donor mean. While some public TCRs were present in many individuals, most TCR sequences turned up only very rarely across donors. A further reported finding was that TCR beta sequences accurately predicted the HLA-A and HLA-B alleles for most subjects in the first cohort. Because some donors lacked HLA typing at each locus, the association tests relied only on the typed subset. The study gave a list of 150 to 200 TCR beta chains associated with cytomegalovirus. A later genetic analysis associated a missense DCLRE1C variant with V-gene and J-gene trimming of TCR beta chains, and an independent cohort replicated the association. A later analysis found that TCR association rates varied across HLA loci, with DRB1 alleles showing the most associated TCRs and HLA-C alleles the fewest. A later analysis reported that several top co-occurrence clusters appeared linked to parvovirus B19, influenza, CMV and Epstein-Barr virus. Linkage disequilibrium might explain the correlated functional status among segregating V segments, but an unknown experimental factor could not be excluded. The classifier was reported to diagnose cytomegalovirus status with high specificity and sensitivity in both the original cohort and the validation cohort. A cluster of highly shared sequence variants was judged likely to be a technical artifact of the sequencing pipeline. According to the authors, the approach could potentially be generalized to other disease states and immunological phenotypes. A later analysis found that most CMV-associated TCR beta chains appeared HLA-restricted, with HLA associations seemingly driven largely by CMV exposure.

The library came from the immunoSEQ multiplex PCR assay. For the multiplex PCR, a mixture combining 60 forward primers for TCR Vbeta segments and 13 reverse primers for TCR Jbeta segments was used. A multiplex PCR assay on genomic DNA amplified the CDR3 region of rearranged TCR beta genes. On the Illumina HiSeq System, the amplified TCR beta libraries were sequenced as 87-base-pair reads. The study's own analysis went as follows. A later analysis tallied around 82 million unique TCR beta chains across the 666 repertoires, and about 12 million of those chains were shared by two or more donors. A nearest-neighbor algorithm error-corrected the raw reads and collapsed the reads into unique sequences, merging closely related sequences to remove PCR and sequencing errors. CDR3 sequences were aligned to IMGT reference sequences to assign V, D and J gene segments. Each retained sequence needed at least a six-nucleotide match to both a V gene segment and a J gene segment. A rearrangement was called productive if the CDR3 had no stop codons and remained in frame with V and J, and every other rearrangement was called non-productive. CDR3 was defined according to IMGT convention as the region running from the second conserved V-encoded cysteine to the conserved J-encoded phenylalanine. In an earlier analysis of more than 550 of the donors, sequences lacking an unambiguous match to a single V gene segment were excluded. An earlier analysis of just under 600 of the donors called V segments functional above 56.7% productive rearrangements and segregating when the between-donor standard deviation exceeded 5%. A statistical classification framework was developed to diagnose cytomegalovirus status using the catalog of TCR beta chain sequences. In a later analysis, TCR nucleotide sequences were compared against IMGT/GENE-DB human TR gene sequences so that V and J genes could be assigned. The TCRdist pipeline was used in a later analysis to assign CDR3 sequences and most-parsimonious VDJ recombination scenarios. A later analysis defined each TCR beta chain by its CDR3 amino acid sequence plus V-gene family, and excluded reads lacking a unique V-gene family. In a later analysis, several hundred highly shared, low-generation-probability nucleotide sequences were removed to address suspected cross-contamination and a sequencing artifact. In a later analysis, a clonal expansion index for each public chain was calculated from normalized within-repertoire ranks of inferred template counts. In a later analysis, generation probabilities were computed with a VDJ recombination model fitted to out-of-frame rearrangements, and the resulting probabilities were checked against IGoR. In a later analysis, hypergeometric tests were used to score TCR-TCR, TCR-HLA and TCR-CMV co-occurrence, with a repertoire-size bias correction applied to TCR pairs. False discovery rates were estimated in a later analysis by permuting HLA or CMV assignments 20 times. A later analysis grouped co-occurring TCRs with DBSCAN, adding TCRdist sequence similarity when clustering within HLA-allele-positive subsets. Repertoires with fewer than 30,000 or more than 120,000 public chains were left out of co-occurrence clustering, as were a handful of repertoires with anomalous nucleotide sharing. Imported from immuneACCESS, the table was reduced by TCRdb to in-frame sequences with V and J called. These copies leave out some clones; in studies compared against another copy, an unresolved V gene accounts for under half, and the cause of the remainder is not known. V, J and clone size are those of that table, while D and trimming were read from the DNA. This sample lists under 250,000 clones; roughly 79% were detected once. 1.5% to 2% of the sample comes from the top ten.

Sequences were obtained from PBMCs. The rearrangement joined TRBV10-3 to TRBJ1-6; the D segment could be TRBD1, given 6 matching bases. The source of this sequence is a man aged 25 to 40 in good health and CMV-seronegative. In nucleotide form, the sequence is TGTGCCACCCACGGACAGACAAATTCACCCCTCCACTTT. The resulting protein is CATHGQTNSPLHF.